This T cell receptor (beta chain) is drawn from a study of CD4 and CD8 cells across lung adenocarcinoma regions. TCRdb re-derived calls from the PCR reads in MiXCR, one entry per CDR3 protein. The table has tens of thousands of distinct CDR3 sequences, approximately 51% seen once. This CDR3 has 13 residues. Trimming took 5 bases from V and 11 from J; bases not matched to a gene: 10. In germline, CDR1 is SGHTA, CDR2 FQGNSA. The patients had localized lung adenocarcinoma, a non-small cell subtype. This clonotype turned up a few times. A much larger clone differs from this one at a single base, so this may be a read error.

This chain connects TRBV7-2 to TRBJ2-5; 8 nucleotides agree with TRBD2. Sequenced material: CD8+ T cells from the center of a lung tumor. The receptor was derived from a male donor with lung adenocarcinoma. The CD4 and CD8 labels of this study may be unreliable. In DNA, the CDR3 is TGTGCCAGCAGCAGTAGCGGGAACAATGAGCAGTACTTC. Encoded protein: CASSSSGNNEQYF. Full variable domain (remainder filled in from reference TRBV7-2 and TRBJ2-5): GAGVSQSPSNKVTEKGKDVELRCDPISGHTALYWYRQSLGQGLEFLIYFQGNSAPDKSGLPSDRFSAERTGGSVSTLTIQRTQQEDSAVYLCASSSSGNNEQYFGPGTRLLVL.